This T cell receptor (beta chain) was captured by sequencing in a study of shared clonotypes between healthy human individuals. Measured with immunoSEQ multiplex PCR; TCRdb has only the in-frame clones, and not every one. Here the sample spans some 2.3 million clones, more than 80% being singletons. The CDR3 has 17 amino acids. J was trimmed by 4 bases and V by 0 bases; bases with no gene match: 8. The germline V gene has CDR1 SGDLS and CDR2 YYNGEE. This clonotype originated in a man younger than 30 in good health. Some clones in this sample may be carry-over from other donors' samples. This chain links TRBV9 with TRBJ2-2; 8 bases agree with TRBD2. Sequenced: naive CD4+ T cells from PBMCs. Documented subset: CD45RA+ positively selected. Here the CDR3 DNA reads TGTGCCAGCAGCGTAGCGGGTAGCGGGAAGGTCACCGGGGAGCTGTTTTTT. Encoded protein: CASSVAGSGKVTGELFF.